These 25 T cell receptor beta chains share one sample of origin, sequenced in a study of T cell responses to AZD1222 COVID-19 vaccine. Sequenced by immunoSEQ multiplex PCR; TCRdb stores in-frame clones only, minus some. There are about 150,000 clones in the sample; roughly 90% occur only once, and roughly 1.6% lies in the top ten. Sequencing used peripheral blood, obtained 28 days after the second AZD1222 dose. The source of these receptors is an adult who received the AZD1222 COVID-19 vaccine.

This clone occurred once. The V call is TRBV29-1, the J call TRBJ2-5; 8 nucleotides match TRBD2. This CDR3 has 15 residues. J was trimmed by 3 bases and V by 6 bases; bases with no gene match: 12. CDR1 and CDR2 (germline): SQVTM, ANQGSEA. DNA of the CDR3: TGCAGCGTCCACGGGAGGGGCAGAGGGAAAGAGACCCAGTACTTC. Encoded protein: CSVHGRGRGKETQYF.

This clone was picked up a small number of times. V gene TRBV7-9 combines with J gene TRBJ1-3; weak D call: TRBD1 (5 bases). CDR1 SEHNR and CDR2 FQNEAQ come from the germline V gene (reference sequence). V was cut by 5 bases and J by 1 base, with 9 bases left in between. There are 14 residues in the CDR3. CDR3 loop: CASSAQGSGNTIYF. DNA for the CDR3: TGTGCCAGCAGCGCGCAGGGATCTGGAAACACCATATATTTT.

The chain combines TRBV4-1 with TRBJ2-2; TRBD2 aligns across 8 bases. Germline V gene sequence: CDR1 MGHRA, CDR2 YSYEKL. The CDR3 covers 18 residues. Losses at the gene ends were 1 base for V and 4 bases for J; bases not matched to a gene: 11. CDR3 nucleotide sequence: TGCGCCAGCAGCCAAGGATTCCCTCAGCGGGGGAGCACCGGGGAGCTGTTTTTT. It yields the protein CASSQGFPQRGSTGELFF.

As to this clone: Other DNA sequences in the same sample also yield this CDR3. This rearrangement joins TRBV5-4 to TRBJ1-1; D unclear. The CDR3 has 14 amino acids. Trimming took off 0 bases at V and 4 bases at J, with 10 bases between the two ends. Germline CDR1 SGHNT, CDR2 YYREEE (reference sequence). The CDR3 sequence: CASSLATHGTEAFF. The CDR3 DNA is TGTGCCAGCAGCTTGGCCACCCATGGCACTGAAGCTTTCTTT.

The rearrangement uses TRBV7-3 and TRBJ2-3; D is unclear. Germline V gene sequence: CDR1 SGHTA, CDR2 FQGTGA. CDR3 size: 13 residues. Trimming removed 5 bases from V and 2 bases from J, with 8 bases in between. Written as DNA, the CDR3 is TGTGCCAGCAGCGCAGCCCTCACAGATACGCAGTATTTT. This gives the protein CASSAALTDTQYF.

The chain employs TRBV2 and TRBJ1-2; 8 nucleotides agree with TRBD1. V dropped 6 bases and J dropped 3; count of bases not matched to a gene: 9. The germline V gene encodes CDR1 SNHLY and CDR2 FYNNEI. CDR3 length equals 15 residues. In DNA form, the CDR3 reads TGTGCCAGCAGGACGGACAGGGCATTCGACTATGGCTACACCTTC. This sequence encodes CASRTDRAFDYGYTF.

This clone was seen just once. CDR3 in DNA: TGTGCCAGCAGTGATAGATACTCTGGGGCCAACGTCCTGACTTTC. Translated: CASSDRYSGANVLTF. The chain joins TRBV2 to TRBJ2-6; no clear D gene. The CDR3 has 15 residues. Germline V gene lookup returns CDR1 SNHLY and CDR2 FYNNEI. The germline V and J ends were trimmed by 3 bases and 0 bases, with 6 bases remaining between them.

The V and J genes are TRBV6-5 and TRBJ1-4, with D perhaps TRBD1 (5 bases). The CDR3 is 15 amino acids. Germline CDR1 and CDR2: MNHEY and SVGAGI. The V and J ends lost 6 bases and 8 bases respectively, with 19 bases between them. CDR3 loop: CASRLRDLPKEKLFF. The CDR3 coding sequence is TGTGCCAGCAGGCTGAGGGACCTACCCAAGGAAAAACTGTTTTTT.

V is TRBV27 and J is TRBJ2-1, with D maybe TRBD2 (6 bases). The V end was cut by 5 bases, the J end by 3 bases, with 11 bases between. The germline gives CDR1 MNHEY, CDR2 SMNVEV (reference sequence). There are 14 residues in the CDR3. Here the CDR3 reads CASSGGLDYNEQFF. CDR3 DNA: TGTGCCAGCAGTGGGGGACTGGACTACAATGAGCAGTTCTTC.

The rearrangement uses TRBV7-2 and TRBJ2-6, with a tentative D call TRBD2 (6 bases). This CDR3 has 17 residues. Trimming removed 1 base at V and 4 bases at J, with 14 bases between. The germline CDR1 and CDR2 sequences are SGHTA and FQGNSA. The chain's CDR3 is CASSLGSMGGGANVLTF. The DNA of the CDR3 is TGTGCCAGCAGCTTAGGGTCAATGGGAGGCGGGGCCAACGTCCTGACTTTC. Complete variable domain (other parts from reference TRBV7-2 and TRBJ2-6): GAGVSQSPSNKVTEKGKDVELRCDPISGHTALYWYRQSLGQGLEFLIYFQGNSAPDKSGLPSDRFSAERTGGSVSTLTIQRTQQEDSAVYLCASSLGSMGGGANVLTFGAGSRLTVL.

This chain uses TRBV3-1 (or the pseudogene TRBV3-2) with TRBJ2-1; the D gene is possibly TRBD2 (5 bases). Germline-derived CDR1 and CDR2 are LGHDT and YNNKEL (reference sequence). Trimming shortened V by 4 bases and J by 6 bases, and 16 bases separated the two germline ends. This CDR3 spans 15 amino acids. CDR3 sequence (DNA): TGTGCCAGCAGCCCCCGGGGTTTTAAGGGCAATGAGCAGTTCTTC. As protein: CASSPRGFKGNEQFF.

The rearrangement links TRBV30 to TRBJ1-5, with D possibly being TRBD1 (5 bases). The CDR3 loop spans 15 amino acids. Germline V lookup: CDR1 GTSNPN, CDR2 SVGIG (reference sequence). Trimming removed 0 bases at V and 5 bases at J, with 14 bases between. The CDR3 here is CAWSVLWGIDQPQHF. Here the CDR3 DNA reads TGTGCCTGGAGTGTACTTTGGGGGATCGATCAGCCCCAGCATTTT.

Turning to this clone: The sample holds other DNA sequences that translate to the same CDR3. The CDR3 nucleotides read TGTGCCAGCAGTTTATCCCTCCTTTCCTACGAGCAGTACTTC. Translating it yields CASSLSLLSYEQYF. V and J are TRBV27 and TRBJ2-7; the D is unclear. The CDR3 runs 14 residues. V gave up 0 bases and J gave up 1 base, with 7 bases separating them. The V gene's germline CDR1 is MNHEY and CDR2 SMNVEV (reference sequence).

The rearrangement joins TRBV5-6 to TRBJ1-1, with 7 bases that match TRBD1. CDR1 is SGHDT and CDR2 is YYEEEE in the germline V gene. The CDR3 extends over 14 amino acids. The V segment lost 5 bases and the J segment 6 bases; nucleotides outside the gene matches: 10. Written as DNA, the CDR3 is TGTGCCAGCAGGGTGACAGGGCCGGCGGCTGAAGCTTTCTTT. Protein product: CASRVTGPAAEAFF.

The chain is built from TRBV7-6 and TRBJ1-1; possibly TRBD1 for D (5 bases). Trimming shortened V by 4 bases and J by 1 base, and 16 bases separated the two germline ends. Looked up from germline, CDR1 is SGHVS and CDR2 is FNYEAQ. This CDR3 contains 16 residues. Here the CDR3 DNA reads TGTGCCAGCAGCTGGCTCGGGGGGGACTCGAACACTGAAGCTTTCTTT. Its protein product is CASSWLGGDSNTEAFF.

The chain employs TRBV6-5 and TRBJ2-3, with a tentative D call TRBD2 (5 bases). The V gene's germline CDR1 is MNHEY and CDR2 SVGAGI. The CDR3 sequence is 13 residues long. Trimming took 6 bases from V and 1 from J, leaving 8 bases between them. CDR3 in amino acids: CASRRDGTDTQYF. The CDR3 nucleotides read TGTGCCAGCAGGAGGGATGGCACAGATACGCAGTATTTT.

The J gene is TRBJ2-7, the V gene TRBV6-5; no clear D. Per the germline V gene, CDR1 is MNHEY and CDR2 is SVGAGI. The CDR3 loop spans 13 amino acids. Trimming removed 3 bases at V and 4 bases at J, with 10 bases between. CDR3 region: CASSYRVEYEQYF. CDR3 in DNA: TGTGCCAGCAGTTATAGGGTGGAGTACGAGCAGTACTTC.

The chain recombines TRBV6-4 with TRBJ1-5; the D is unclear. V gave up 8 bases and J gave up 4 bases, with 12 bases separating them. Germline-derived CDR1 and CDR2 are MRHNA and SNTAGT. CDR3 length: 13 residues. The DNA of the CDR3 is TGTGCCAGCTCGGAACGGGTTAATCAGCCCCAGCATTTT. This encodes CASSERVNQPQHF.

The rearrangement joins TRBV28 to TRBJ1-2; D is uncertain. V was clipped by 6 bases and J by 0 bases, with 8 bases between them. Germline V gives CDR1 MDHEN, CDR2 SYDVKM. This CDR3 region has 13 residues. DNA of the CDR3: TGTGCCAGCAGATTCGAAGCTAACTATGGCTACACCTTC. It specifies CASRFEANYGYTF.

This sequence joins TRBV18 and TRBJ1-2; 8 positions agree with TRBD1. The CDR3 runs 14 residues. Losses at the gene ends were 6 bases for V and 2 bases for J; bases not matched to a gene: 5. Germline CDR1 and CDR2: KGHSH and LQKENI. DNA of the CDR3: TGTGCCAGCTCGCGGGGGACAGGCAACTATGGCTACACCTTC. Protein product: CASSRGTGNYGYTF.

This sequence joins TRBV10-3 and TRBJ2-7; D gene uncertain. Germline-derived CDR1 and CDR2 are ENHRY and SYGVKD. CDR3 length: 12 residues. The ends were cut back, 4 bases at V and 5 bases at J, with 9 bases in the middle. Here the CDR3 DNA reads TGTGCCATCAGTGTGGTCGGCAACGAGCAGTACTTC. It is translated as CAISVVGNEQYF.

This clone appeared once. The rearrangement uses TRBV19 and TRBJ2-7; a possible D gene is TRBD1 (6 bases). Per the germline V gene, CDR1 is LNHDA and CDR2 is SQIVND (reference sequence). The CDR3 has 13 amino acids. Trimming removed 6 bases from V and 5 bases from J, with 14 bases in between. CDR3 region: CASRVQGLDEQYF. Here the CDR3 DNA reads TGTGCCAGTAGGGTCCAGGGGCTTGACGAGCAGTACTTC. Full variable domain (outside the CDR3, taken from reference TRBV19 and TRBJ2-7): DGGITQSPKYLFRKEGQNVTLSCEQNLNHDAMYWYRQDPGQGLRLIYYSQIVNDFQKGDIAEGYSVSREKKESFPLTVTSAQKNPTAFYLCASRVQGLDEQYFGPGTRLTVT.

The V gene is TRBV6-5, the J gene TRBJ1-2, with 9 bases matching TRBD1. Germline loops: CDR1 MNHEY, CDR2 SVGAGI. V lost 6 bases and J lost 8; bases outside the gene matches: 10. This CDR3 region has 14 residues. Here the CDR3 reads CASSPFPGQGGYTF. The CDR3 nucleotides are TGTGCCAGCAGCCCCTTCCCGGGACAGGGAGGCTACACCTTC.

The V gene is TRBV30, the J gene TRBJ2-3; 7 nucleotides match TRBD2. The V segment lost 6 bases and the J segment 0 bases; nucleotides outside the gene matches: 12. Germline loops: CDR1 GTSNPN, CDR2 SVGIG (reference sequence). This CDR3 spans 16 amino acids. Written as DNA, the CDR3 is TGTGCCTGCTCCTCGGGGGGATTAACTAGCACAGATACGCAGTATTTT. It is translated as CACSSGGLTSTDTQYF.

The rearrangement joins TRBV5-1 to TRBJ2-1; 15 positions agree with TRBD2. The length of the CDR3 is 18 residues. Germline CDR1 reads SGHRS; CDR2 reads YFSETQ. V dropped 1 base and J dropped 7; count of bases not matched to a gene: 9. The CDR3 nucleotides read TGCGCCAGCAGCTTGAGGAGCGGGACTAGCGGGGGGCGGAATGAGCAGTTCTTC. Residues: CASSLRSGTSGGRNEQFF.